The 14 T cell receptor beta chains below come from one sample, sequenced in a study of T cells in Graves' hyperthyroidism and ophthalmopathy (dated 2019 in TCRdb). Preparation of the library involved multiplex PCR. Sequencing took place on an Illumina HiSeq 2000. The TCR beta CDR3 regions were amplified from the RNA transcripts. The first round of RT-PCR for the TCR CDR3 was performed with the HTBI primer set and the Qiagen OneStep RT-PCR kit. TCRdb applied fastp at Q25 and MiXCR to the public reads, then kept only in-frame beta chains. Merged by CDR3 protein, the rows form single entries marked with the most common genes and DNA. The sample has about 840,000 distinct CDR3 sequences on record, 35% to 40% of them singletons. Approximately 8.7% of the sample is taken by the ten largest. Sequenced input: blood. The receptors come from a young man with Graves' hyperthyroidism.

This clonotype was picked up a small number of times. This chain uses TRBV5-4 with TRBJ1-4, with D possibly matching TRBD1 (5 bases). The germline gives CDR1 SGHNT, CDR2 YYREEE (reference sequence). This CDR3 is built from 14 residues. Trimming cost V 4 bases and J 5 bases, with 12 bases left between them. The CDR3 region has the DNA TGTGCCAGCAGCGCTTCGTGGGGGAATGAAAAACTGTTTTTT. Translation gives CASSASWGNEKLFF.

This clonotype appeared once. This chain connects TRBV29-1 to TRBJ1-2; the D gene is possibly TRBD1 (5 bases). The CDR3 runs to 13 residues. The germline gives CDR1 SQVTM, CDR2 ANQGSEA. V was clipped by 4 bases and J by 3 bases, with 12 bases between them. The CDR3 DNA reads TGCAGCGTTGGAAGGCAGGGATACTATGGCTACACCTTC. Translated: CSVGRQGYYGYTF.

This sequence joins TRBV7-9 and TRBJ1-1; D call uncertain. The CDR3 runs 12 residues. Trimming removed 3 bases from V and 7 bases from J, with 9 bases in between. Germline lookup yields CDR1 SEHNR and CDR2 FQNEAQ (reference sequence). The CDR3 here is CASSFTRSEAFF. CDR3 bases: TGTGCCAGCAGCTTTACTCGGAGTGAAGCTTTCTTT.

In its sample, this clonotype was seen many times. This sequence joins TRBV9 and TRBJ1-3, with 10 bases lining up with TRBD1. CDR3 length equals 17 residues. Trimming removed 0 bases from V and 0 bases from J; junction bases left unmatched: 3. Germline V gene sequence: CDR1 SGDLS, CDR2 YYNGEE. The CDR3 bases are TGTGCCAGCAGCGTAGAGGGACAGGGGATCTCTGGAAACACCATATATTTT. Its protein is CASSVEGQGISGNTIYF.

The rearrangement links TRBV20-1 to TRBJ2-5; maybe TRBD2 (5 bases). Germline-derived CDR1 and CDR2 are DFQATT and SNEGSKA (reference sequence). The V and J ends lost 3 bases and 2 bases respectively, with 13 bases between them. The CDR3 covers 14 residues. The chain's CDR3 is CSARGWELQETQYF. The CDR3 DNA is TGCAGTGCTAGGGGATGGGAGCTACAAGAGACCCAGTACTTC.

The V and J genes are TRBV20-1 and TRBJ1-4; weak D call: TRBD1 (5 bases). Trimming removed 0 bases from V and 3 bases from J, with 8 bases in between. This CDR3 is built from 14 residues. Germline-derived CDR1 and CDR2 are DFQATT and SNEGSKA (reference sequence). The CDR3 nucleotides are TGCAGTGCTAGAGACGGGGGGTCTAATGAAAAACTGTTTTTT. Amino acid sequence: CSARDGGSNEKLFF.

A note on this clonotype: This may arise from a read error, as a much more abundant clone is one base away. CDR3 nucleotides: TGTGCCAGTAGTGAGCGGTCCCAAGGCGAGACCCAGTACTTC. Translated: CASSERSQGETQYF. The chain combines TRBV19 with TRBJ2-5; the D gene is possibly TRBD2 (5 bases). CDR1 LNHDA and CDR2 SQIVND come from the germline V gene (reference sequence). The CDR3 length is 14 residues. Trimming stripped 5 bases from V and 5 bases from J, with 15 bases between.

Only a few counts were recorded for this clonotype. This chain links TRBV12-3 or TRBV12-4 with TRBJ2-5, with 8 bases lining up with TRBD2. The J segment lost 1 base and the V segment lost 6 bases, leaving 4 bases of the junction unmatched. The CDR3 has 14 residues. CDR3 coding DNA: TGTGCCAGCAGATCTACTAGCGGCCAAGAGACCCAGTACTTC. Protein: CASRSTSGQETQYF.

The chain is built from TRBV10-3 and TRBJ2-2; D might be TRBD2 (6 bases). Trimming removed 7 bases at V and 0 bases at J, with 12 bases between. The CDR3 is 15 residues long. Looked up from germline, CDR1 is ENHRY and CDR2 is SYGVKD. CDR3 DNA: TGTGCCATCAAAGGGACTGGGGCGAACACCGGGGAGCTGTTTTTT. This codes for CAIKGTGANTGELFF.

This clonotype was counted a single time. A much larger clone lies a single base off, so this may be a read error. DNA for the CDR3: TGTGCCATCAGTTACCCGGGGGACAACTATGGCTACACCTTC. As protein: CAISYPGDNYGYTF. The V gene is TRBV10-3, the J gene TRBJ1-2, with TRBD1 as a possible D gene (5 bases). The CDR3 spans 14 residues. Germline V CDR1 and CDR2: ENHRY, SYGVKD. V lost 5 bases to trimming and J lost 2 bases, with 12 bases between them.

CDR3 in amino acids: CASSDGIRLDEQFF. CDR3 bases: TGTGCCAGCAGTGACGGGATACGGCTCGATGAGCAGTTCTTC. The gene calls are TRBV2 and TRBJ2-5; D might be TRBD2 (5 bases). The J call is doubtful: the DNA matches TRBJ2-1 better. The CDR3 runs to 14 residues. CDR1 and CDR2 from the germline V gene are SNHLY and FYNNEI.

This clonotype appeared many times. The chain couples TRBV2 to TRBJ1-4; D perhaps matches TRBD1 (6 bases). There are 15 residues in the CDR3. The V end was cut by 1 base, the J end by 8 bases, with 14 bases between. Germline assignment: CDR1 SNHLY and CDR2 FYNNEI. The DNA of the CDR3 is TGTGCCAGCAGTGAAGAGGGACACGGATTAGAAAAACTGTTTTTT. Protein product: CASSEEGHGLEKLFF.

There are a few counts of this clonotype. The genes are TRBV7-3 and TRBJ2-7, with 7 nucleotides matching TRBD2. Germline CDR1 reads SGHTA; CDR2 reads FQGTGA. The length of the CDR3 is 15 residues. The V and J ends lost 2 bases and 5 bases, in that order; junction bases with no gene match: 9. The DNA of the CDR3 is TGTGCCAGCAGCTTATCTGGCGGGGGAGGTAACGAGCAGTACTTC. Its translation: CASSLSGGGGNEQYF.

This clonotype was picked up many times. A read error may produce the germline difference seen at one junction end. The CDR3 protein is CASSLNSEAFF. In DNA, the CDR3 is TGTGCCAGCAGCTTGAACAGTGAAGCTTTCTTT. The chain employs TRBV7-2 and TRBJ1-1; the D is unclear. Germline V lookup: CDR1 SGHTA, CDR2 FQGNSA. CDR3 length: 11 residues.